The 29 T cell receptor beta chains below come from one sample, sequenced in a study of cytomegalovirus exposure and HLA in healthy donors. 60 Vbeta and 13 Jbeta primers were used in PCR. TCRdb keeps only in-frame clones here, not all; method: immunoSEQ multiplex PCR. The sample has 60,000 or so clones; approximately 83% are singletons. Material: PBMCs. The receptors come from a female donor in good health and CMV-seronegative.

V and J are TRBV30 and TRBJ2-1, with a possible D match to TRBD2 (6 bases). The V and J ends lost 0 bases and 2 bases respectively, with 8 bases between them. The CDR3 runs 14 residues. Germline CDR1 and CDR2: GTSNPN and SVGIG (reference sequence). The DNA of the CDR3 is TGTGCCTGGAGTGTAAGACTAGCCTACAATGAGCAGTTCTTC. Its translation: CAWSVRLAYNEQFF. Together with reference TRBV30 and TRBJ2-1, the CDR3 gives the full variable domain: SQTIHQWPATLVQPVGSPLSLECTVEGTSNPNLYWYRQAAGRGLQLLFYSVGIGQISSEVPQNLSASRPQDRQFILSSKKLLLSDSGFYLCAWSVRLAYNEQFFGPGTRLTVL.

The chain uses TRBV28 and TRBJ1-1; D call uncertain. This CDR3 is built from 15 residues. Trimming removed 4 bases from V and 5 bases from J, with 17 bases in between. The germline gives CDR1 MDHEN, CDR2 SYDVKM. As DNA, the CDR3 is TGTGCCAGCAGTTCAACCGGGAAAGGGTGGACTGAAGCTTTCTTT. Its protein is CASSSTGKGWTEAFF.

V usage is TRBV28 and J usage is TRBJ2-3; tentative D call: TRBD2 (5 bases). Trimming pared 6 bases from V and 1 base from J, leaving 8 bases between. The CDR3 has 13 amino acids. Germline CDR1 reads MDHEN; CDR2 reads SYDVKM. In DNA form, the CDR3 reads TGTGCCAGCAGAGACGGGGGCACAGATACGCAGTATTTT. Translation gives CASRDGGTDTQYF. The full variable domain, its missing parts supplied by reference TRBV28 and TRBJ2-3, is DVKVTQSSRYLVKRTGEKVFLECVQDMDHENMFWYRQDPGLGLRLIYFSYDVKMKEKGDIPEGYSVSREKKERFSLILESASTNQTSMYLCASRDGGTDTQYFGPGTRLTVL.

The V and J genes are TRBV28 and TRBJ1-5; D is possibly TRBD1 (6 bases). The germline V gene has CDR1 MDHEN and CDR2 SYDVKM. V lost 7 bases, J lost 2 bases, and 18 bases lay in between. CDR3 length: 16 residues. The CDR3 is CASNLGGGFGNQPQHF. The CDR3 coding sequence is TGTGCCAGCAATCTGGGAGGGGGTTTTGGCAATCAGCCCCAGCATTTT.

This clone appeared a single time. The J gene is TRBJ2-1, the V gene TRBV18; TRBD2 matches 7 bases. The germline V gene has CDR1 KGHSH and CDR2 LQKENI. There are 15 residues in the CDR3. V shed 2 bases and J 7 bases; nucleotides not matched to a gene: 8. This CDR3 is CASSPGNSGRNEQFF. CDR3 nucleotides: TGTGCCAGCTCACCAGGAAATAGCGGGCGTAATGAGCAGTTCTTC.

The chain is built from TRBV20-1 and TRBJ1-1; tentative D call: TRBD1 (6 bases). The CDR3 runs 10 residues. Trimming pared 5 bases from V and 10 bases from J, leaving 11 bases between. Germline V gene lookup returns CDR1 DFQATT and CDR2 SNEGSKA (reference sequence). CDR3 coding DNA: TGCAGTGCTCGCAGGGGTTTAGCTTTCTTT. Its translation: CSARRGLAFF.

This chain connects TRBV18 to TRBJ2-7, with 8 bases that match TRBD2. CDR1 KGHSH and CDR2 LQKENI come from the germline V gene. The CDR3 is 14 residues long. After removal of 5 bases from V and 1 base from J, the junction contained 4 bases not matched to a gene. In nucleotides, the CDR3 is TGTGCCAGCTCAATTAGCGGGAAATCCTACGAGCAGTACTTC. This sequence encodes CASSISGKSYEQYF.

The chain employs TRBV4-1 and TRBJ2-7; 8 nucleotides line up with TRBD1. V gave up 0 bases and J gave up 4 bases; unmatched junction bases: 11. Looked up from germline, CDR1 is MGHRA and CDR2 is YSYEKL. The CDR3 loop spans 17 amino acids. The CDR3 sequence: CASSQDPQGQGKYEQYF. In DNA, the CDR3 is TGCGCCAGCAGCCAAGATCCTCAAGGACAGGGAAAGTACGAGCAGTACTTC.

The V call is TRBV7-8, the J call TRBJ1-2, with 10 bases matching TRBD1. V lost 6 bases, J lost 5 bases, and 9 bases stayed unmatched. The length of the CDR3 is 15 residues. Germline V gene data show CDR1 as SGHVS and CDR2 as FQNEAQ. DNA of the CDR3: TGTGCCAGCAGTCCGGACAGGGGGGTACGGTATGGCTACACCTTC. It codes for CASSPDRGVRYGYTF.

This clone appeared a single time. As DNA, the CDR3 is TGTGCCAGCAGCCAGGATTGGACTAGCGGGAGGAACGAGCAGTACTTC. Translated, it gives CASSQDWTSGRNEQYF. V is TRBV4-2 and J is TRBJ2-7; 14 bases align to TRBD2. The germline gives CDR1 LGHNA, CDR2 YNFKEQ. This CDR3 is 16 amino acids long. The V gene end was trimmed by 3 bases and the J gene end by 5 bases; junction bases not matched to a gene: 6.

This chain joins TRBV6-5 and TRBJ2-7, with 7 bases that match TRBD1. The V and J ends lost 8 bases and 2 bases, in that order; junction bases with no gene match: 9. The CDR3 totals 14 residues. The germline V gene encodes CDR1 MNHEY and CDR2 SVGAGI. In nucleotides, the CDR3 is TGTGCCAGCCGAGAGACAGGGAGCACCTACGAGCAGTACTTC. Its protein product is CASRETGSTYEQYF.

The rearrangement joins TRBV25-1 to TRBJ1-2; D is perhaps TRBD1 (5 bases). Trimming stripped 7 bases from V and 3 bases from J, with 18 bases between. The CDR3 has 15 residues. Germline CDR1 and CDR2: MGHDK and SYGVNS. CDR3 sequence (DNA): TGTGCCAGCACCAAAGGGTTCGGCAGGGACTATGGCTACACCTTC. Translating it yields CASTKGFGRDYGYTF.

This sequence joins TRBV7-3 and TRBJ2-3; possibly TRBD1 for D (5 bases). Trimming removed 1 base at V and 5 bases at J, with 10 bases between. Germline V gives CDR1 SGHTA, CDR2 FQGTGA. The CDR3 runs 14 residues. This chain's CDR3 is CASSLNPGIDTQYF. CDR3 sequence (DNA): TGTGCCAGCAGCTTAAACCCAGGGATAGATACGCAGTATTTT.

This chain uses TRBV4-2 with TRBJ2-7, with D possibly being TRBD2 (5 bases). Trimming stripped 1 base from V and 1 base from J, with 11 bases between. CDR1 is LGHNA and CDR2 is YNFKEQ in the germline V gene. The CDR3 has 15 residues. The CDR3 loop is CASSQGADFSYEQYF. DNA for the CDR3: TGTGCCAGCAGCCAAGGCGCGGACTTTTCCTACGAGCAGTACTTC.

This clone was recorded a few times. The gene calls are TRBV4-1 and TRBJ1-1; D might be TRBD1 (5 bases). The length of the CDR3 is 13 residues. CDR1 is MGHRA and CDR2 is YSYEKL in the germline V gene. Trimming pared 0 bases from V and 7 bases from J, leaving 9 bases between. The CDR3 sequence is CASSQDGQGEAFF. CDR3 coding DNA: TGCGCCAGCAGCCAAGATGGCCAGGGTGAAGCTTTCTTT.

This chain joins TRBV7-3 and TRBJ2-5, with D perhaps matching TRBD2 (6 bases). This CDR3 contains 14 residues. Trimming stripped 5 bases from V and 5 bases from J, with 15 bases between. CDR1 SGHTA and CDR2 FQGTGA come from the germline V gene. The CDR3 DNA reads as TGTGCCAGCAGCCCCTTCGGGGGAGTGGAGACCCAGTACTTC. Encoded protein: CASSPFGGVETQYF.

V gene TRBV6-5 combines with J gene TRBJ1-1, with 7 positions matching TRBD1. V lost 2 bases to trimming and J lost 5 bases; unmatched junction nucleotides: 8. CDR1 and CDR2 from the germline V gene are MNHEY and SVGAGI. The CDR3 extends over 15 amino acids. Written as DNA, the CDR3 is TGTGCCAGCAGTTACGGACAGGTAGGGAGGACTGAAGCTTTCTTT. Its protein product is CASSYGQVGRTEAFF.

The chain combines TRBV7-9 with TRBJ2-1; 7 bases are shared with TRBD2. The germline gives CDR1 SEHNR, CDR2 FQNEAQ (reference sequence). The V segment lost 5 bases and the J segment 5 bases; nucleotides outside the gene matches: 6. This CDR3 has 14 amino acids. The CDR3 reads CASSASGIDNEQFF. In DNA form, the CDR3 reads TGTGCCAGCAGCGCTAGCGGAATAGACAATGAGCAGTTCTTC. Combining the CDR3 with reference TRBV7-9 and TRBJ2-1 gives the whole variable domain DTGVSQNPRHKITKRGQNVTFRCDPISEHNRLYWYRQTLGQGPEFLTYFQNEAQLEKSRLLSDRFSAERPKGSFSTLEIQRTEQGDSAMYLCASSASGIDNEQFFGPGTRLTVL.

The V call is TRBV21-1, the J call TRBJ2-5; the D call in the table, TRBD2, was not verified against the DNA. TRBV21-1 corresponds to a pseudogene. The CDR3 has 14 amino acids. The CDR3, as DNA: TGTGCCAGCACGAGGGAGCCAAAAGAGACGGCCCAGTACTTC. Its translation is CASTREPKETAQYF.

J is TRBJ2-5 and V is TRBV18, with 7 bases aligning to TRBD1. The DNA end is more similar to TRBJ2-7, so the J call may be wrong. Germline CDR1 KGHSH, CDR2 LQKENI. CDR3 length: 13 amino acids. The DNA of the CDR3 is TGTGCCAGCTCGGCGACAGGGATCTACGAGCAGTACTTC. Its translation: CASSATGIYEQYF.

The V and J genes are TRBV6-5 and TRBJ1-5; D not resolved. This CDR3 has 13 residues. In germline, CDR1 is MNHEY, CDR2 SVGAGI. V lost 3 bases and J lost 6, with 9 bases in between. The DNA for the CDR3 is TGTGCCAGCAGTTATAATCCGGGTCAGCCCCAGCATTTT. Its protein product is CASSYNPGQPQHF.

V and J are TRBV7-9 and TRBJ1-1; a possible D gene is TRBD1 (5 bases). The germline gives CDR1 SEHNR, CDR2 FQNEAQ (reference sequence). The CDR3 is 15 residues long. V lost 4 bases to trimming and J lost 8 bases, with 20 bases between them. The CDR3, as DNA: TGTGCCAGCAGCTCCCCTTCTGTGGGGACTTCGGAAGCTTTCTTT. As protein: CASSSPSVGTSEAFF.

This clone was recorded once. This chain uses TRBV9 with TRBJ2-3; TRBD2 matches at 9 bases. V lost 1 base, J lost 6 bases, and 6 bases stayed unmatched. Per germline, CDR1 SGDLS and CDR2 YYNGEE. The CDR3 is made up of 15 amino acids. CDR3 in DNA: TGTGCCAGCAGCGTAAGGGCGGGAGGGCTTGATACGCAGTATTTT. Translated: CASSVRAGGLDTQYF.

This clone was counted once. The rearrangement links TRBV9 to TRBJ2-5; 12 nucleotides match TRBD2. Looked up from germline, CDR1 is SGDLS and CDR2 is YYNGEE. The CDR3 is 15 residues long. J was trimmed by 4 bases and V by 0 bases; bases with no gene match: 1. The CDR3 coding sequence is TGTGCCAGCAGCGTAGAACTAGCGGGAGGAGAGACCCAGTACTTC. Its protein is CASSVELAGGETQYF.

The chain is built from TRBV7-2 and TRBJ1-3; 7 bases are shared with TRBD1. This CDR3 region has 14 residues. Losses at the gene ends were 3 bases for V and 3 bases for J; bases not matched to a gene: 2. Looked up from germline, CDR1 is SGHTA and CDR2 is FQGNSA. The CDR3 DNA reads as TGTGCCAGCAGCTTCACAGGGGTTGGAAACACCATATATTTT. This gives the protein CASSFTGVGNTIYF. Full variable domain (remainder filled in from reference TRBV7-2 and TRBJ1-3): GAGVSQSPSNKVTEKGKDVELRCDPISGHTALYWYRQSLGQGLEFLIYFQGNSAPDKSGLPSDRFSAERTGGSVSTLTIQRTQQEDSAVYLCASSFTGVGNTIYFGEGSWLTVV.

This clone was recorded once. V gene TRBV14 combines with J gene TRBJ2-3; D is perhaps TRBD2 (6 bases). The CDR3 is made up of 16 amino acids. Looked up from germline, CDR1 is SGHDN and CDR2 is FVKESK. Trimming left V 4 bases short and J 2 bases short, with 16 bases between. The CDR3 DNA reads TGTGCCAGCAGCCTACCCGGGACTCAGTTCACAGATACGCAGTATTTT. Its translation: CASSLPGTQFTDTQYF.

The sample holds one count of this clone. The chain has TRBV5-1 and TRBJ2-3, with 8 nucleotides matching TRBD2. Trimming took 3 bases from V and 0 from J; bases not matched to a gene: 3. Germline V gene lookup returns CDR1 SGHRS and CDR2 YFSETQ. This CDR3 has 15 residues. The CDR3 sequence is CASSSLAGSTDTQYF. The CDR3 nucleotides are TGCGCCAGCAGCTCCTTAGCGGGAAGCACAGATACGCAGTATTTT.

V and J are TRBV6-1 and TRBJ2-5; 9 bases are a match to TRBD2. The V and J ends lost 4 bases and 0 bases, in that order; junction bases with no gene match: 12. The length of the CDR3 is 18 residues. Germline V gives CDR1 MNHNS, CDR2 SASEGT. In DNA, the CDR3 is TGTGCCAGCAGTGTCCAGGGTTTTCTAGCGGGGTACCAAGAGACCCAGTACTTC. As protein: CASSVQGFLAGYQETQYF.

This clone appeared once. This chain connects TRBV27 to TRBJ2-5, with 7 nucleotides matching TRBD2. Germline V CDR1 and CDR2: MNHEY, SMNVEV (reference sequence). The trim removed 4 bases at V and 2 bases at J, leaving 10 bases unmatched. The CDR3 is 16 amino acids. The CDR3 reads CASSSRPGRSQETQYF. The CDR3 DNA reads TGTGCCAGCAGTTCCCGCCCCGGGAGGTCACAAGAGACCCAGTACTTC.